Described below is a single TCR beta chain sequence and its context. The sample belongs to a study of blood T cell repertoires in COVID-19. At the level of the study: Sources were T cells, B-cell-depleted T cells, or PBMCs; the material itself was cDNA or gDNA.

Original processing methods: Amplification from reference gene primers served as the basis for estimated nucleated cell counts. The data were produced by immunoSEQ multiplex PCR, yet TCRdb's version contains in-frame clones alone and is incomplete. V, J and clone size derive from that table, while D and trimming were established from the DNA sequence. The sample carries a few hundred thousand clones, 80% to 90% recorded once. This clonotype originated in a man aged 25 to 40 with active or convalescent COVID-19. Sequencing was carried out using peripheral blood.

The CDR3 protein is CASSLEALTYNEQFF. In nucleotides, the CDR3 is TGCGCCAGCAGCCTTGAAGCCCTTACCTACAATGAGCAGTTCTTC. The chain joins TRBV4-1 to TRBJ2-1; the D is unclear. Trimming removed 4 bases from V and 2 bases from J, with 12 bases in between. This CDR3 region has 15 residues. Germline V CDR1 and CDR2: MGHRA, YSYEKL.